This T cell receptor beta chain was sequenced during a study of spatial heterogeneity in lung cancer. Overall study context: Detected beta-chain sequences consistently exceeded alpha-chain sequences. The mean occurrence of each unique TCR and UMI combination in raw reads exceeded 9.5.

This CDR3 comprises 14 residues. V was clipped by 2 bases and J by 0 bases, with 2 bases between them. CDR1 is MRHNA and CDR2 is SNTAGT in the germline V gene. This clonotype was seen ten or more times. Time point in this sample: sample taken at primary tumor resection. Patients with untreated early-stage non-small cell lung cancer, numbering some 72, were the donors. Unsorted tumor, nontumor lung tissue or cryopreserved PBMC supplied the whole RNA. Via MiXCR, TCRdb re-called the 5' RACE reads, giving one row per CDR3 protein. The sample records 35,000 to 45,000 distinct CDR3 sequences, about 5.2% being singletons.

The specimen was PBMCs, collected at surgery. The sequence was collected from a female donor with early-stage non-small cell lung cancer. The chain combines TRBV6-4 with TRBJ2-6; no clear D gene. The CDR3 nucleotides read TGTGCCAGCAGTGACAACTCTGGGGCCAACGTCCTGACTTTC. Protein: CASSDNSGANVLTF.